This T cell receptor (beta chain) was observed in a study of T cell responses to AZD1222 COVID-19 vaccine. Findings and caveats of the study: Most donors were white British, females outnumbered males, and clonal diversity was possibly underestimated. Regions left unmutated in variants are reportedly the target of nearly half of spike-specific TCRs.

Germline CDR1 SGHTS, CDR2 YDEGEE. The CDR3 extends over 15 amino acids. With 4 bases clipped from V and 4 bases from J, the junction kept 9 bases outside the gene matches. TCRdb's table, derived via immunoSEQ multiplex PCR, lists solely in-frame clones and lacks some. Here the sample spans fewer than 150,000 clones, roughly 89% being singletons. Comment on this clone: What it binds is not known.

Sequenced here: peripheral blood, sampled on day 0 of AZD1222 vaccination. J is TRBJ2-7 and V is TRBV5-8; 9 bases align to TRBD1. The TCR comes from an adult in good health. The CDR3 sequence is CASSPTGGMAYEQYF. Here the CDR3 DNA reads TGTGCCAGCAGCCCGACAGGGGGGATGGCGTACGAGCAGTACTTC.